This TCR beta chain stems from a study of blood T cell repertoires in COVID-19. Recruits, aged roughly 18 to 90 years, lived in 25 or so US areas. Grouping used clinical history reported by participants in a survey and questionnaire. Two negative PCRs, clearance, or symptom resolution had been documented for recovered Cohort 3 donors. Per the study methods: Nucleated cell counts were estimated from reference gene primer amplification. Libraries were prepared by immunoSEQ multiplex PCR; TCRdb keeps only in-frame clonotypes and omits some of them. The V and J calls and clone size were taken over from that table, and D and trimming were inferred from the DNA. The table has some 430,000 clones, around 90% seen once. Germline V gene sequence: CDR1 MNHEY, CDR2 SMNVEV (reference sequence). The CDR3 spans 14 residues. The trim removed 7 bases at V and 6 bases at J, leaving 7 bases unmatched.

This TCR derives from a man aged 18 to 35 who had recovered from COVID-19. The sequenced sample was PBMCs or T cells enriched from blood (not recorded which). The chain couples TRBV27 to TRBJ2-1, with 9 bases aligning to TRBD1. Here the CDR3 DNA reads TGTGCCAGCAAACCGGGACAGGGAAGCAATGAGCAGTTCTTC. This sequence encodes CASKPGQGSNEQFF.